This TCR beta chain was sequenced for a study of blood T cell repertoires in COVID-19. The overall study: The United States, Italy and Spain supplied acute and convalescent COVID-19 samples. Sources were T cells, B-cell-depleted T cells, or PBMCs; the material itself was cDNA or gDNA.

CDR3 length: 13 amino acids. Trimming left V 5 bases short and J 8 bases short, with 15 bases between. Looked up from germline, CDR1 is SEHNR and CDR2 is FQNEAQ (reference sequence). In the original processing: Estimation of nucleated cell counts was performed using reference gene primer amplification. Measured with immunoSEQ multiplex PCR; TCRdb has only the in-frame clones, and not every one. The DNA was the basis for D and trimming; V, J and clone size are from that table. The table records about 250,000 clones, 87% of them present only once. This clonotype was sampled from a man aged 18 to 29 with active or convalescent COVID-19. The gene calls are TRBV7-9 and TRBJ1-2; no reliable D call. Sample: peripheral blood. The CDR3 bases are TGTGCCAGCAGCGTAAGCGGGGTTGGCGGCTACACCTTC. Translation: CASSVSGVGGYTF.